This entry lists 23 T cell receptor beta chains sequenced from one sample in a study of OX40 agonist ivuxolimab in advanced cancers. Libraries were prepared by immunoSEQ multiplex PCR; TCRdb keeps only in-frame clonotypes and omits some of them. This sample has 30,000 to 35,000 clones, with approximately 92% found just once. Source: CD4+ or CD8+ T cells sorted from blood, taken in a trial of the OX40 agonist ivuxolimab. The receptors here all came from an adult with an advanced solid tumor such as melanoma, head and neck, liver or kidney cancer.

The genes are TRBV7-6 and TRBJ2-2; D is possibly TRBD1 or TRBD2 (5 bases each). The ends were cut back, 7 bases at V and 6 bases at J, with 18 bases in the middle. CDR1 is SGHVS, CDR2 FNYEAQ, per germline. The CDR3 runs 15 residues. DNA of the CDR3: TGTGCCAGCACCCCTGACACTCGGGGCGCCGGGGAGCTGTTTTTT. Protein sequence: CASTPDTRGAGELFF.

V usage is TRBV5-1 and J usage is TRBJ1-1, with 7 bases aligning to TRBD1. The junction had 8 bases not matched to a gene; V was cut back by 6 bases and J by 0 bases. The CDR3 extends over 15 amino acids. Per the germline V gene, CDR1 is SGHRS and CDR2 is YFSETQ. The CDR3 reads CASIQGVGMNTEAFF. The DNA for the CDR3 is TGCGCCAGCATTCAGGGGGTCGGAATGAACACTGAAGCTTTCTTT.

This sequence joins TRBV7-6 and TRBJ2-7; possibly TRBD2 for D (5 bases). With 0 bases removed from V and 3 bases from J, the gap between germline ends came to 12 bases. CDR1 SGHVS and CDR2 FNYEAQ come from the germline V gene. This CDR3 comprises 15 residues. CDR3: CASSLAQSSFYEQYF. The CDR3 coding sequence is TGTGCCAGCAGCTTAGCGCAGTCTAGCTTCTACGAGCAGTACTTC.

This chain links TRBV9 with TRBJ2-7, with TRBD2 matching over 10 bases. Germline CDR1 and CDR2: SGDLS and YYNGEE. This CDR3 has 15 residues. Trimming at V came to 0 bases and at J to 6 bases, leaving 6 bases not matched to a gene. The CDR3 reads CASSVGASGSGEQYF. The CDR3 coding sequence is TGTGCCAGCAGCGTAGGCGCTAGCGGGAGCGGCGAGCAGTACTTC.

The CDR3 sequence is CASSISGFWAGTEAFF. The DNA of the CDR3 is TGTGCCAGTAGTATCTCAGGATTTTGGGCAGGCACTGAAGCTTTCTTT. The rearrangement joins TRBV19 to TRBJ1-1, with D uncertain. The V end was cut by 3 bases, the J end by 4 bases, with 18 bases between. This CDR3 is built from 16 residues. Germline CDR1 and CDR2: LNHDA and SQIVND (reference sequence).

Only a few counts were recorded for this clone. The junction and the germline gene differ at one end; a read error may be behind it. At the DNA level, this CDR3 is encoded by other sequences in the same sample as well. The J gene is TRBJ2-7, the V gene TRBV11-2; 8 bases are shared with TRBD2. This CDR3 has 17 residues. Germline CDR1 is SGHAT and CDR2 is FQNNGV. In DNA form, the CDR3 reads TGCGCCAGCAGCCAAGATCCACCCTCAACTAGCGGCTACGAGCAGTACTTC. This gives the protein CASSQDPPSTSGYEQYF.

The chain employs TRBV4-1 and TRBJ1-1, with D hard to call. V was trimmed by 3 bases and J by 8 bases, leaving 10 bases between them. Germline lookup yields CDR1 MGHRA and CDR2 YSYEKL. CDR3 length equals 12 residues. CDR3 nucleotide sequence: TGCGCCAGCAGCCATGCGGACGGAGAAGCTTTCTTT. Translation: CASSHADGEAFF.

This clone has just a few counts. This rearrangement joins TRBV5-5 to TRBJ1-2; D is unclear. The germline V gene encodes CDR1 SGHKS and CDR2 YYEKEE (reference sequence). V shed 2 bases and J shed 0 bases, with 8 bases lying between them. CDR3 size: 14 residues. CDR3 bases: TGTGCCAGCAGCTTCCAAGAAGCTAACTATGGCTACACCTTC. This translates into CASSFQEANYGYTF.

V gene TRBV13 combines with J gene TRBJ2-5, with 7 bases fitting TRBD1. This CDR3 has 14 residues. The V gene's germline CDR1 is PRHDT and CDR2 FYEKMQ (reference sequence). Trimming at V came to 3 bases and at J to 5 bases, leaving 6 bases not matched to a gene. CDR3 DNA sequence: TGTGCCAGCAGCTTTGACAGGGACGGGGAGACCCAGTACTTC. Protein sequence: CASSFDRDGETQYF.

CDR3 nucleotide sequence: TGTGCCAGCAGCGTAGTTAGCGGGCCTGCCTACGAGCAGTACTTC. As protein: CASSVVSGPAYEQYF. The chain links TRBV9 to TRBJ2-7; TRBD2 matches at 7 bases. The CDR3 runs 15 residues. J was trimmed by 2 bases and V by 0 bases; bases with no gene match: 5. Germline CDR1 and CDR2: SGDLS and YYNGEE.

The chain has TRBV7-2 and TRBJ2-3; tentative D call: TRBD1 (6 bases). The length of the CDR3 is 17 residues. V was clipped by 2 bases and J by 2 bases, with 17 bases between them. CDR1 is SGHTA, CDR2 FQGNSA, per germline. The DNA of the CDR3 is TGTGCCAGCAGCTTAAGAGTAGGGCAGGGGTACACAGATACGCAGTATTTT. Its protein is CASSLRVGQGYTDTQYF.

The V gene is TRBV28, the J gene TRBJ1-5; D is unresolved. V was clipped by 1 base and J by 7 bases, with 11 bases between them. CDR1 is MDHEN and CDR2 is SYDVKM in the germline V gene. There are 14 residues in the CDR3. The CDR3 region is CASSLLRFGQPQHF. CDR3 bases: TGTGCCAGCAGTTTATTAAGGTTTGGCCAGCCCCAGCATTTT. Variable domain in full (rest from reference TRBV28 and TRBJ1-5): DVKVTQSSRYLVKRTGEKVFLECVQDMDHENMFWYRQDPGLGLRLIYFSYDVKMKEKGDIPEGYSVSREKKERFSLILESASTNQTSMYLCASSLLRFGQPQHFGDGTRLSIL.

The V call is TRBV6-4, the J call TRBJ2-1, with 10 bases lining up with TRBD2. The CDR3 contains 14 residues. The germline gives CDR1 MRHNA, CDR2 SNTAGT. V shed 7 bases and J 8 bases; nucleotides not matched to a gene: 8. In DNA, the CDR3 is TGTGCCAGCACTCCTAGCGGGAGTTTCGATGAGCAGTTCTTC. It specifies CASTPSGSFDEQFF.

This chain joins TRBV2 and TRBJ2-7; D not resolved. CDR1 and CDR2 from the germline V gene are SNHLY and FYNNEI. The CDR3 is made up of 14 amino acids. With 4 bases removed from V and 2 bases from J, the gap between germline ends came to 12 bases. CDR3 protein: CASSVVGSTYEQYF. The DNA for the CDR3 is TGTGCCAGCAGTGTGGTAGGGTCGACCTACGAGCAGTACTTC.

The chain recombines TRBV5-6 with TRBJ2-7, with 8 positions matching TRBD2. The CDR3 runs 15 residues. The germline CDR1 and CDR2 sequences are SGHDT and YYEEEE. V was clipped by 0 bases and J by 4 bases; unmatched bases: 6. The CDR3 region has the DNA TGTGCCAGCAGCTTGGTCGGTAGCGGGATATACGAGCAGTACTTC. Translation gives CASSLVGSGIYEQYF.

J is TRBJ2-7 and V is TRBV28, with 9 bases fitting TRBD1. Trimming removed 3 bases from V and 4 bases from J; junction bases left unmatched: 7. Germline V gene lookup returns CDR1 MDHEN and CDR2 SYDVKM. The CDR3 sequence is 15 residues long. The CDR3 is CASSFSGTGTYEQYF. CDR3 sequence (DNA): TGTGCCAGCAGTTTCTCCGGGACAGGGACATACGAGCAGTACTTC.

The V call is TRBV13, the J call TRBJ2-1, with 11 nucleotides matching TRBD2. Trimming removed 2 bases from V and 7 bases from J; junction bases left unmatched: 7. CDR3 length equals 16 residues. In germline, CDR1 is PRHDT, CDR2 FYEKMQ (reference sequence). CDR3 sequence (DNA): TGTGCCAGCAGCTTACTTGGGACTAGCGGCTCTAATGAGCAGTTCTTC. It encodes CASSLLGTSGSNEQFF. Looking up the rest from reference TRBV13 and TRBJ2-1 gives the full variable domain: AAGVIQSPRHLIKEKRETATLKCYPIPRHDTVYWYQQGPGQDPQFLISFYEKMQSDKGSIPDRFSAQQFSDYHSELNMSSLELGDSALYFCASSLLGTSGSNEQFFGPGTRLTVL.

This sequence joins TRBV28 and TRBJ1-5, with D hard to call. The CDR3 is 17 residues long. The germline V gene has CDR1 MDHEN and CDR2 SYDVKM. The V end lost 5 bases, the J end lost 4 bases, and 21 bases lay between the germline ends. The CDR3 protein is CASSTPIWGSWNQPQHF. CDR3 in DNA: TGTGCCAGCAGTACCCCTATCTGGGGATCGTGGAATCAGCCCCAGCATTTT. Full variable domain (missing parts from reference TRBV28 and TRBJ1-5): DVKVTQSSRYLVKRTGEKVFLECVQDMDHENMFWYRQDPGLGLRLIYFSYDVKMKEKGDIPEGYSVSREKKERFSLILESASTNQTSMYLCASSTPIWGSWNQPQHFGDGTRLSIL.

The rearrangement uses TRBV5-1 and TRBJ2-3; D remains unclear. V lost 0 bases to trimming and J lost 1 base, with 3 bases between them. From germline, CDR1 is SGHRS and CDR2 YFSETQ. CDR3 length equals 13 residues. The CDR3 DNA sequence: TGCGCCAGCAGCTTGGTCGGCACAGATACGCAGTATTTT. It yields the protein CASSLVGTDTQYF.

This clone was recorded only once. V is TRBV27 and J is TRBJ2-1, with 7 bases fitting TRBD2. After removal of 7 bases from V and 5 bases from J, the junction contained 8 bases not matched to a gene. The CDR3 is made up of 14 amino acids. CDR1 and CDR2 from the germline V gene are MNHEY and SMNVEV (reference sequence). The CDR3, as DNA: TGTGCCAGCAACTCGGCTAGCGGAAACAATGAGCAGTTCTTC. This sequence encodes CASNSASGNNEQFF.

The rearrangement links TRBV7-8 to TRBJ2-5; D is unclear. The tail of the sequence fits TRBJ2-7 better, so the J call may be wrong. Germline CDR1 is SGHVS and CDR2 is FQNEAQ. The CDR3 runs to 12 residues. The CDR3 DNA follows: TGTGCCAGCAGCTTAGCCATCTACGAGCAGTACTTC. It encodes CASSLAIYEQYF.

The chain has TRBV28 and TRBJ1-2; D possibly corresponds to TRBD1 (6 bases). The CDR3 runs 15 residues. Trimming took 3 bases from V and 6 from J, leaving 17 bases between them. Germline CDR1 MDHEN, CDR2 SYDVKM. CDR3 bases: TGTGCCAGCAGTTTTTTCCCCGTACAGGGTAATGGCTACACCTTC. This codes for CASSFFPVQGNGYTF.

V and J are TRBV19 and TRBJ2-7; TRBD2 agrees at 7 bases. CDR3 length: 13 amino acids. The V gene end was trimmed by 8 bases and the J gene end by 3 bases; junction bases not matched to a gene: 7. From germline, CDR1 is LNHDA and CDR2 SQIVND (reference sequence). The chain's CDR3 is CASGPGLNYEQYF. In DNA, the CDR3 is TGTGCCAGTGGGCCGGGACTAAACTACGAGCAGTACTTC. Drawing the rest from reference TRBV19 and TRBJ2-7, the complete variable domain is DGGITQSPKYLFRKEGQNVTLSCEQNLNHDAMYWYRQDPGQGLRLIYYSQIVNDFQKGDIAEGYSVSREKKESFPLTVTSAQKNPTAFYLCASGPGLNYEQYFGPGTRLTVT.